This TCR beta chain was observed in a study of T cell responses to AZD1222 COVID-19 vaccine. Findings and limits, study-wide: CD4 TCRs covered the whole spike, strongest at regions 160-218 and 743-854. Among the donors, most were white British and more were female, and clonal diversity was possibly underestimated. Of the AZD1222 recipients, only 5 to 7 were seropositive at baseline. Spike-specific TCR breadth and depth went up after people got two AZD1222 doses.

This CDR3 region has 13 residues. Between the trimmed V and J ends, which lost 1 base and 2 bases, there was a span of 6 bases. The germline V gene encodes CDR1 LGHDT and CDR2 YNNKEL (reference sequence). The assay was immunoSEQ multiplex PCR, and TCRdb's table has in-frame clones only and misses some. Of 100,000 to 150,000 clones listed, roughly 90% are singletons. Concerning this clone: The target antigen is unknown.

The sequence came from an adult who received the AZD1222 COVID-19 vaccine. Here the sequenced sample was peripheral blood, taken 28 days after the second AZD1222 dose. The rearrangement links TRBV3-1 (or the pseudogene TRBV3-2) to TRBJ2-7; D call uncertain. The CDR3 protein is CASSQGRAYEQYF. The CDR3 DNA reads TGTGCCAGCAGCCAAGGCCGTGCCTACGAGCAGTACTTC.